Following are 4 T cell receptor beta chains from one sample sequenced in a study of shared clonotypes between healthy human individuals. Repertoires were generated with immunoSEQ multiplex PCR, while TCRdb's copy carries only in-frame clones and drops some. This sample yields fewer than 600,000 clones, of which 60% to 80% are seen a single time; more than 10% belongs to the top ten. The sequencing sample was made of PBMCs. The receptors come from a woman in her thirties or forties in good health. Some clones in this sample may be carry-over from other donors' samples.

The J gene is TRBJ2-1, the V gene TRBV29-1; tentative D call: TRBD2 (6 bases). The CDR3 is 15 amino acids. Germline lookup yields CDR1 SQVTM and CDR2 ANQGSEA. The ends were cut back, 3 bases at V and 9 bases at J, with 21 bases in the middle. The CDR3 nucleotides read TGCAGCGTTGACGGTCGACTAGAGAGGTGGGGTGAGCAGTTCTTC. Protein: CSVDGRLERWGEQFF.

The V call is TRBV27, the J call TRBJ2-7; no firm D call. From germline, CDR1 is MNHEY and CDR2 SMNVEV (reference sequence). V dropped 1 base and J dropped 2 bases, with 9 bases sitting between them. The CDR3 length is 14 residues. The CDR3 DNA reads TGTGCCAGCAGTTTATTCCCAGGTACCTACGAGCAGTACTTC. Encoded protein: CASSLFPGTYEQYF.

This rearrangement joins TRBV5-4 to TRBJ2-1, with unresolved D. Germline V lookup: CDR1 SGHNT, CDR2 YYREEE (reference sequence). The V gene lost 1 base and the J gene lost 5 bases, with 10 bases spanning the gap. This CDR3 spans 14 amino acids. The chain's CDR3 is CASSLFPPHNEQFF. The CDR3 DNA is TGTGCCAGCAGCTTGTTCCCACCTCACAATGAGCAGTTCTTC.

Remarks on this clone: Other DNA sequences in this sample translate to the same CDR3. The chain carries TRBV7-2 and TRBJ1-5, with D possibly TRBD1 on 6 matching bases. Trimming shortened V by 2 bases and J by 5 bases, and 7 bases separated the two germline ends. CDR3 length: 13 residues. Germline V gene data show CDR1 as SGHTA and CDR2 as FQGNSA. The CDR3 DNA follows: TGTGCCAGCAGCTTAAGGGGGGATCAGCCCCAGCATTTT. This gives the protein CASSLRGDQPQHF. Based on the CDR3 plus reference TRBV7-2 and TRBJ1-5, the full variable domain is GAGVSQSPSNKVTEKGKDVELRCDPISGHTALYWYRQSLGQGLEFLIYFQGNSAPDKSGLPSDRFSAERTGGSVSTLTIQRTQQEDSAVYLCASSLRGDQPQHFGDGTRLSIL.